This T cell receptor (beta chain) emerged from a study of cytomegalovirus exposure and HLA in healthy donors. Whole-study context: An earlier analysis identified approximately 120 million unique TCR beta sequences in 150 million to 200 million T cells.

Findings and limits, study-wide: A later analysis revealed that TCR association rates differed between HLA loci, peaking at DRB1 and bottoming out at HLA-C. One cluster of highly shared sequence variants probably arose as a sequencing artifact.

Primers for the PCR totalled 60 Vbeta and 13 Jbeta. TCRdb's table, derived via immunoSEQ multiplex PCR, lists solely in-frame clones and lacks some. This table holds roughly 150,000 clones, 70% to 80% found once. This clone has a single count. Its specificity is not known. The CDR3 spans 15 residues. V shed 7 bases and J 6 bases; nucleotides not matched to a gene: 12. Germline V gene sequence: CDR1 LNHDA, CDR2 SQIVND (reference sequence). Material: PBMCs. V usage is TRBV19 and J usage is TRBJ2-3, with 8 bases that match TRBD2. This TCR derives from a woman aged 60-75 years in good health and CMV-seropositive. CDR3 amino acids: CASIEGGRPGDTQYF. The CDR3, as DNA: TGTGCCAGTATCGAGGGCGGGAGGCCGGGGGATACGCAGTATTTT.